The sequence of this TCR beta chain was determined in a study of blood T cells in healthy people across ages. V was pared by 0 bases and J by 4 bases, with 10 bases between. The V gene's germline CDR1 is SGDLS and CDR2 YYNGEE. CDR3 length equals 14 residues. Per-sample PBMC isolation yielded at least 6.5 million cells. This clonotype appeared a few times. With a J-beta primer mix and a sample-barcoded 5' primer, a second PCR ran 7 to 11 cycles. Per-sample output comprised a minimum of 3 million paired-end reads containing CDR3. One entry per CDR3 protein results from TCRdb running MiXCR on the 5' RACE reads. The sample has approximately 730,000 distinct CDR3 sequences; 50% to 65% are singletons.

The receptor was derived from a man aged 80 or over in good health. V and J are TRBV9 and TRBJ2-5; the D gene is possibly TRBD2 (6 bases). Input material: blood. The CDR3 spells CASSVGDFLETQYF. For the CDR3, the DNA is TGTGCCAGCAGCGTAGGGGACTTCCTAGAGACCCAGTACTTC.